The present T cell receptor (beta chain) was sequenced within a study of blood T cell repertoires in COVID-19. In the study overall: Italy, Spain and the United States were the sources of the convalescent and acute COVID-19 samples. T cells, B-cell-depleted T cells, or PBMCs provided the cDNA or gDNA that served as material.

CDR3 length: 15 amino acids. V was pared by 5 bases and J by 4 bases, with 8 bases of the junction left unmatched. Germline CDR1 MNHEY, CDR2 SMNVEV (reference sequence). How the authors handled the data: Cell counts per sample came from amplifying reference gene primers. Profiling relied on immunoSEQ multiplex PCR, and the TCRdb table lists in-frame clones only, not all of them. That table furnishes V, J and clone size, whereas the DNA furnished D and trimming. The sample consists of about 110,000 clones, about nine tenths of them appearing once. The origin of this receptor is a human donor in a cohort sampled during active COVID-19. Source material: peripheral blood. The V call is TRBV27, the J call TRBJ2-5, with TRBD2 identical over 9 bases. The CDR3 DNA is TGTGCCAGCAGTGACGAGCGGGGGGTGTTAGAGACCCAGTACTTC. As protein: CASSDERGVLETQYF.